This TCR beta chain is drawn from a study of OX40 agonist ivuxolimab in advanced cancers. Per the germline V gene, CDR1 is LGHNT and CDR2 is FRNRAP. The CDR3 sequence is 17 residues long. V shed 0 bases and J 6 bases; nucleotides not matched to a gene: 10. Generated by immunoSEQ multiplex PCR, the TCRdb table keeps only in-frame clones and is missing some. The repertoire holds around 67,000 clones, with around four fifths as singletons. This clonotype was obtained from an adult with an advanced solid tumor such as melanoma, head and neck, liver or kidney cancer. The starting material was CD4+ or CD8+ T cells sorted from blood, obtained in a trial of the OX40 agonist ivuxolimab. The rearrangement links TRBV12-5 to TRBJ2-1; 8 bases agree with TRBD1. The CDR3 region is CASGLVLGQGVGNEQFF. The CDR3 DNA sequence: TGTGCTAGTGGTTTGGTACTAGGACAGGGAGTTGGCAATGAGCAGTTCTTC.